This passage covers 26 T cell receptor beta chains from one sample sequenced in a study of blood T cell repertoires in COVID-19. This table comes from immunoSEQ multiplex PCR, and its TCRdb copy is limited to in-frame clones, with some not included. The repertoire includes roughly 240,000 clones, more than 70% of them detected once, and 5.5% to 6.5% sits in the top ten. The sample consisted of peripheral blood. The origin of the receptors is a woman of 80 years or more with COVID-19, enrolled during active disease.

This rearrangement joins TRBV5-6 to TRBJ1-6; 7 bases line up with TRBD1. V lost 5 bases, J lost 6 bases, and 8 bases stayed unmatched. Germline V gene sequence: CDR1 SGHDT, CDR2 YYEEEE. CDR3 size: 15 residues. The chain's CDR3 is CASRPPGQSNSPLHF. The CDR3 DNA follows: TGTGCCAGCAGACCGCCGGGACAGTCTAATTCACCCCTCCACTTT. Supplemented by reference TRBV5-6 and TRBJ1-6, the full variable domain reads DAGVTQSPTHLIKTRGQQVTLRCSPKSGHDTVSWYQQALGQGPQFIFQYYEEEERQRGNFPDRFSGHQFPNYSSELNVNALLLGDSALYLCASRPPGQSNSPLHFGNGTRLTVT.

The gene calls are TRBV7-6 and TRBJ2-6, with D possibly TRBD2 on 5 matching bases. V lost 1 base, J lost 0 bases, and 7 bases lay in between. Germline CDR1 is SGHVS and CDR2 is FNYEAQ. The CDR3 contains 16 residues. The CDR3 DNA reads as TGTGCCAGCAGCTTAGTGGGGAGCTCTGGGGCCAACGTCCTGACTTTC. It codes for CASSLVGSSGANVLTF. Complete variable domain (other parts from reference TRBV7-6 and TRBJ2-6): GAGVSQSPRYKVTKRGQDVALRCDPISGHVSLYWYRQALGQGPEFLTYFNYEAQQDKSGLPNDRFSAERPEGSISTLTIQRTEQRDSAMYRCASSLVGSSGANVLTFGAGSRLTVL.

The gene calls are TRBV19 and TRBJ1-3, with TRBD1 matching 8 bases. Per the germline V gene, CDR1 is LNHDA and CDR2 is SQIVND (reference sequence). The CDR3 is 21 amino acids. Germline trimming cut 8 bases from V and 0 bases from J; bases unmatched to any gene: 24. The CDR3 nucleotides read TGTGCCAGTTCGTTTGGGAACCAACGGGGGACAGGATATCCCTCTGGAAACACCATATATTTT. Amino acid sequence: CASSFGNQRGTGYPSGNTIYF.

The genes are TRBV12-3 or TRBV12-4 and TRBJ2-2, with D uncertain. The length of the CDR3 is 13 residues. Trimming stripped 6 bases from V and 1 base from J, with 6 bases between. The CDR3 reads CASSRGNTGELFF. Written as DNA, the CDR3 is TGTGCCAGCAGCCGAGGGAACACCGGGGAGCTGTTTTTT.

V is TRBV5-6 and J is TRBJ1-3, with D perhaps matching TRBD1 (6 bases). This CDR3 comprises 14 residues. Deletions cut 0 bases from V and 4 bases from J, with 8 bases between. CDR1 is SGHDT and CDR2 is YYEEEE in the germline V gene. This CDR3 is CASSLAQGGNTIYF. The CDR3 nucleotides are TGTGCCAGCAGCTTGGCACAGGGAGGAAACACCATATATTTT.

The gene calls are TRBV23-1 and TRBJ1-2; D is possibly TRBD1 (6 bases). TRBV23-1 is reported as an ORF; its role is uncertain. This CDR3 contains 15 residues. The V end lost 3 bases, the J end lost 1 base, and 12 bases lay between the germline ends. CDR3 in amino acids: CASSHSQGRNYGYTF. In DNA, the CDR3 is TGCGCCAGCAGTCATTCCCAGGGGCGTAACTATGGCTACACCTTC.

The chain couples TRBV28 to TRBJ2-1; TRBD2 matches at 9 bases. This CDR3 spans 13 amino acids. Germline CDR1 MDHEN, CDR2 SYDVKM. The V gene end was trimmed by 7 bases and the J gene end by 14 bases; junction bases not matched to a gene: 12. CDR3 sequence reads: CASMNQRGAGKFF. CDR3 sequence (DNA): TGTGCCAGCATGAATCAGCGGGGGGCCGGGAAGTTCTTC. Full variable domain (outside the CDR3, taken from reference TRBV28 and TRBJ2-1): DVKVTQSSRYLVKRTGEKVFLECVQDMDHENMFWYRQDPGLGLRLIYFSYDVKMKEKGDIPEGYSVSREKKERFSLILESASTNQTSMYLCASMNQRGAGKFFGPGTRLTVL.

The chain recombines TRBV19 with TRBJ2-5; TRBD2 aligns across 8 bases. The germline CDR1 and CDR2 sequences are LNHDA and SQIVND (reference sequence). Trimming at V came to 3 bases and at J to 4 bases, leaving 10 bases not matched to a gene. The CDR3 is made up of 16 amino acids. CDR3: CASSIKSSGLGETQYF. DNA of the CDR3: TGTGCCAGTAGTATTAAGTCTAGCGGGCTGGGAGAGACCCAGTACTTC.

The chain employs TRBV11-2 and TRBJ1-3; D remains unclear. The CDR3 is 17 residues long. Germline values: CDR1 SGHAT, CDR2 FQNNGV. V lost 0 bases and J 0 bases, leaving 12 bases between the germline ends. The CDR3 sequence is CASSLDLWEFSGNTIYF. The CDR3 nucleotides are TGTGCCAGCAGCTTAGATTTATGGGAGTTCTCTGGAAACACCATATATTTT.

For this clone: The junction does not match germline at one end; this may be a read error. The rearrangement joins TRBV2 to TRBJ1-5; 10 positions match TRBD1. The CDR3 loop spans 14 amino acids. Germline V gene lookup returns CDR1 SNHLY and CDR2 FYNNEI. CDR3 nucleotide sequence: TGTGCCAGCAGTGCGGGACAGGGGAATCAACCCCAGCATTTT. Its translation is CASSAGQGNQPQHF.

V usage is TRBV6-1 and J usage is TRBJ1-6; tentative D call: TRBD1 (6 bases). Germline loops: CDR1 MNHNS, CDR2 SASEGT. The V end lost 1 base, the J end lost 6 bases, and 16 bases lay between the germline ends. The CDR3 contains 17 residues. The CDR3 DNA is TGTGCCAGCAGTGAAGGAGGGGGTTTACCTCGTAATTCACCCCTCCACTTT. This translates into CASSEGGGLPRNSPLHF.

The chain has TRBV18 and TRBJ1-1; 10 bases line up with TRBD1. CDR3 length equals 15 residues. CDR1 is KGHSH and CDR2 is LQKENI in the germline V gene. Losses at the gene ends were 0 bases for V and 6 bases for J; bases not matched to a gene: 4. CDR3 DNA sequence: TGTGCCAGCTCACCACCCGGGACAGGGGTGGCTGAAGCTTTCTTT. Amino acid sequence: CASSPPGTGVAEAFF. Drawing the rest from reference TRBV18 and TRBJ1-1, the complete variable domain is NAGVMQNPRHLVRRRGQEARLRCSPMKGHSHVYWYRQLPEEGLKFMVYLQKENIIDESGMPKERFSAEFPKEGPSILRIQQVVRGDSAAYFCASSPPGTGVAEAFFGQGTRLTVV.

This rearrangement joins TRBV19 to TRBJ1-6; D unresolved. The CDR3 length is 17 residues. Germline assignment: CDR1 LNHDA and CDR2 SQIVND (reference sequence). Trimming removed 5 bases from V and 7 bases from J, with 21 bases in between. The CDR3 bases are TGTGCCAGTAGTGCCTCAGATACACCACCAAGAAATTCACCCCTCCACTTT. It translates to CASSASDTPPRNSPLHF.

This rearrangement joins TRBV9 to TRBJ2-3, with no clear D. Trimming took off 3 bases at V and 0 bases at J, with 14 bases between the two ends. This CDR3 region has 16 residues. The germline gives CDR1 SGDLS, CDR2 YYNGEE. The CDR3 region is CASSDKVPGSTDTQYF. The CDR3 coding sequence is TGTGCCAGCAGCGACAAGGTTCCCGGGAGCACAGATACGCAGTATTTT. Supplemented by reference TRBV9 and TRBJ2-3, the full variable domain reads DSGVTQTPKHLITATGQRVTLRCSPRSGDLSVYWYQQSLDQGLQFLIQYYNGEERAKGNILERFSAQQFPDLHSELNLSSLELGDSALYFCASSDKVPGSTDTQYFGPGTRLTVL.

The chain recombines TRBV4-1 with TRBJ1-2; no clear D. From germline, CDR1 is MGHRA and CDR2 YSYEKL. V lost 4 bases and J lost 5, with 17 bases in between. The CDR3 consists of 15 residues. CDR3 nucleotides: TGCGCCAGCAGCCCCGCGGCGAGGGCGTCTTATGGCTACACCTTC. The encoded protein is CASSPAARASYGYTF.

This clone turned up a few times. V and J are TRBV30 and TRBJ1-5; D perhaps matches TRBD1 (5 bases). CDR3 size: 12 residues. The germline V gene has CDR1 GTSNPN and CDR2 SVGIG (reference sequence). The ends were cut back, 1 base at V and 4 bases at J, with 5 bases in the middle. The CDR3 coding sequence is TGTGCCTGGAGTGGACAGAATCAGCCCCAGCATTTT. Protein product: CAWSGQNQPQHF.

The rearrangement joins TRBV9 to TRBJ1-4, with D tentatively TRBD1 (5 bases). Germline V gives CDR1 SGDLS, CDR2 YYNGEE. The V gene lost 0 bases and the J gene lost 8 bases, with 11 bases spanning the gap. This CDR3 has 14 amino acids. The CDR3 bases are TGTGCCAGCAGCGTAGAAGGGGTGGGCGAAAAACTGTTTTTT. Amino acids: CASSVEGVGEKLFF.

The chain links TRBV4-2 to TRBJ2-3; D remains ambiguous. Germline V lookup: CDR1 LGHNA, CDR2 YNFKEQ. The ends were cut back, 0 bases at V and 3 bases at J, with 7 bases in the middle. The CDR3 is 14 residues long. The DNA of the CDR3 is TGTGCCAGCAGCCAAGATAAAGCGACAGATACGCAGTATTTT. This sequence encodes CASSQDKATDTQYF.

This rearrangement joins TRBV19 to TRBJ2-2; 8 bases are a match to TRBD1. Germline trimming cut 6 bases from V and 6 bases from J; bases unmatched to any gene: 9. This CDR3 spans 15 amino acids. Germline lookup yields CDR1 LNHDA and CDR2 SQIVND (reference sequence). This CDR3 reads CASSPSDRGSGELFF. The CDR3 DNA reads as TGTGCCAGTAGCCCATCCGACAGGGGCTCCGGGGAGCTGTTTTTT.

The chain uses TRBV11-2 and TRBJ2-1, with D perhaps matching TRBD2 (6 bases). The V gene lost 6 bases and the J gene lost 0 bases, with 15 bases spanning the gap. CDR1 and CDR2 from the germline V gene are SGHAT and FQNNGV. The CDR3 totals 16 residues. The CDR3 coding sequence is TGTGCCAGCAGAATAATAGCGGCCCACTCCTACAATGAGCAGTTCTTC. Protein product: CASRIIAAHSYNEQFF.

The V gene is TRBV6-6, the J gene TRBJ1-1, with 10 bases that match TRBD1. This CDR3 has 14 amino acids. Germline loops: CDR1 MNHNY, CDR2 SVGAGI (reference sequence). Trimming removed 6 bases from V and 5 bases from J; junction bases left unmatched: 6. The CDR3 DNA follows: TGTGCCAGCAGCCCCCTGGGACAGGGGACTGAAGCTTTCTTT. This gives the protein CASSPLGQGTEAFF.

This chain joins TRBV4-1 and TRBJ1-5, with TRBD1 identical over 9 bases. Unmatched junction bases numbered 6, after V lost 3 bases and J lost 6 bases. Germline CDR1 is MGHRA and CDR2 is YSYEKL. The CDR3 consists of 15 residues. The DNA for the CDR3 is TGCGCCAGCAGCCAGTCCGGGACAGGGATTCAGCCCCAGCATTTT. The encoded protein is CASSQSGTGIQPQHF.

The chain joins TRBV24-1 to TRBJ1-2, with D uncertain. Germline V gene sequence: CDR1 KGHDR, CDR2 SFDVKD. The V gene lost 4 bases and the J gene lost 2 bases, with 7 bases spanning the gap. This CDR3 comprises 13 residues. CDR3 protein: CATSDARNYGYTF. In DNA form, the CDR3 reads TGTGCCACCAGTGACGCGAGGAACTATGGCTACACCTTC.

The sample holds one count of this clone. V usage is TRBV7-8 and J usage is TRBJ1-5; D is perhaps TRBD1 (6 bases). The length of the CDR3 is 14 residues. Trimming left V 5 bases short and J 2 bases short, with 10 bases between. Germline CDR1 and CDR2: SGHVS and FQNEAQ. In DNA form, the CDR3 reads TGTGCCAGCAGCCTACAGGGAGGCAATCAGCCCCAGCATTTT. The encoded protein is CASSLQGGNQPQHF.

This rearrangement joins TRBV12-3 or TRBV12-4 to TRBJ2-3, with 7 nucleotides matching TRBD1. The CDR3 is made up of 13 amino acids. Trimming at V came to 6 bases and at J to 3 bases, leaving 3 bases not matched to a gene. The CDR3 DNA reads as TGTGCCAGCAGGCAACAGGGGACAGATACGCAGTATTTT. It yields the protein CASRQQGTDTQYF.

V and J are TRBV11-2 and TRBJ2-3; 8 nucleotides agree with TRBD2. CDR1 and CDR2 from the germline V gene are SGHAT and FQNNGV. The CDR3 is made up of 12 amino acids. Unmatched junction bases numbered 6, after V lost 5 bases and J lost 11 bases. In DNA form, the CDR3 reads TGTGCCAGCAGCCCCACGAGCGGGGGGCAGTATTTT. Its protein product is CASSPTSGGQYF.